This entry lists 25 T cell receptor beta chains sequenced from one sample in a study of cytomegalovirus exposure and HLA in healthy donors. The primer mix had 60 Vbeta and 13 Jbeta primers. Sequenced by immunoSEQ multiplex PCR; TCRdb stores in-frame clones only, minus some. The sample includes 26,000 or so clones, approximately 75% of them seen just once. Sequenced sample: PBMCs. The receptors derive from a male donor in good health and CMV-seronegative.

The chain recombines TRBV28 with TRBJ2-2, with 12 bases lining up with TRBD2. The J segment lost 7 bases and the V segment lost 4 bases, leaving 7 bases of the junction unmatched. Germline V gene lookup returns CDR1 MDHEN and CDR2 SYDVKM. The CDR3 has 16 amino acids. The CDR3 loop is CASSSSGGALGGELFF. The CDR3 region has the DNA TGTGCCAGCAGTTCTAGCGGGGGGGCACTCGGCGGGGAGCTGTTTTTT. The complete variable domain, with remaining parts taken from reference TRBV28 and TRBJ2-2, reads DVKVTQSSRYLVKRTGEKVFLECVQDMDHENMFWYRQDPGLGLRLIYFSYDVKMKEKGDIPEGYSVSREKKERFSLILESASTNQTSMYLCASSSSGGALGGELFFGEGSRLTVL.

This clone was recorded once. The V call is TRBV27, the J call TRBJ1-5; no firm D call. Per the germline V gene, CDR1 is MNHEY and CDR2 is SMNVEV (reference sequence). V was shortened by 2 bases and J by 5 bases, with 10 bases between the two germline ends. The CDR3 contains 14 residues. The CDR3 region is CASSLNIRHQPQHF. CDR3 in DNA: TGTGCCAGCAGTTTAAACATCAGGCATCAGCCCCAGCATTTT.

The chain joins TRBV7-8 to TRBJ2-2, with no clear D. V was pared by 2 bases and J by 6 bases, with 10 bases between. Germline V lookup: CDR1 SGHVS, CDR2 FQNEAQ. The CDR3 sequence is 14 residues long. The CDR3 here is CASSLWASPGELFF. In DNA, the CDR3 is TGTGCCAGCAGCTTATGGGCATCCCCCGGGGAGCTGTTTTTT.

V gene TRBV4-3 combines with J gene TRBJ2-7; 9 bases map to TRBD1. Losses at the gene ends were 0 bases for V and 6 bases for J; bases not matched to a gene: 6. Germline V gene sequence: CDR1 LGHNA, CDR2 YSLEER. The CDR3 extends over 15 amino acids. CDR3 sequence reads: CASSQELQGAGEQYF. DNA of the CDR3: TGCGCCAGCAGCCAAGAACTACAGGGGGCTGGCGAGCAGTACTTC.

The V and J genes are TRBV7-6 and TRBJ2-5; D may correspond to TRBD1 or TRBD2 (5 bases each). Near its end, the DNA agrees better with TRBJ2-7, so the J call may be wrong. The germline V gene encodes CDR1 SGHVS and CDR2 FNYEAQ. CDR3 length: 13 residues. In DNA, the CDR3 is TGTGCCAGCAGCCTAGGGGTAGCGCGCGAGCAGTACTTC. Its protein product is CASSLGVAREQYF.

Remarks on this clone: A junction end diverges from the germline sequence, so it may reflect a read error. The V call is TRBV7-9, the J call TRBJ2-3, with D possibly matching TRBD1 (5 bases). The CDR3 runs 12 residues. Germline V gives CDR1 SEHNR, CDR2 FQNEAQ (reference sequence). The CDR3 DNA follows: TGTTCCAGCAGCGTAGGGCAGGGATCGCAGTATTTT. It is translated as CSSSVGQGSQYF.

This sequence joins TRBV14 and TRBJ2-2; 13 bases map to TRBD2. CDR1 and CDR2 (germline): SGHDN, FVKESK. V was clipped by 4 bases and J by 0 bases; unmatched bases: 5. The CDR3 consists of 18 residues. The CDR3 DNA reads TGTGCCAGCAGCCGGGGACTAGCGGGACCCGCGAACACCGGGGAGCTGTTTTTT. Translated: CASSRGLAGPANTGELFF.

Here the CDR3 DNA reads TGTGCCAGTAGTAAACAGGGGAAGGGGTACGAGCAGTACTTC. Translated, it gives CASSKQGKGYEQYF. The rearrangement links TRBV19 to TRBJ2-7; 7 nucleotides match TRBD1. From germline, CDR1 is LNHDA and CDR2 SQIVND (reference sequence). V trimming: 4 bases; J trimming: 4 bases; junction bases outside the gene matches: 7. This CDR3 is built from 14 residues.

The chain uses TRBV7-2 and TRBJ2-5; 11 nucleotides line up with TRBD2. This CDR3 is 17 amino acids long. V shed 1 base and J 4 bases; nucleotides not matched to a gene: 8. The germline CDR1 and CDR2 sequences are SGHTA and FQGNSA. CDR3 sequence (DNA): TGTGCCAGCAGCTTAGGGGCCCCTAGCGGGGGGCGAGAGACCCAGTACTTC. It encodes CASSLGAPSGGRETQYF.

V gene TRBV5-4 combines with J gene TRBJ1-6; 7 positions match TRBD1. Germline V gene lookup returns CDR1 SGHNT and CDR2 YYREEE (reference sequence). V trimming: 5 bases; J trimming: 8 bases; junction bases outside the gene matches: 7. This CDR3 contains 14 residues. In DNA form, the CDR3 reads TGTGCCAGCAGTCCAGGGGGGACGGATTCACCCCTCCACTTT. It specifies CASSPGGTDSPLHF.

Note on this clone: At one end the junction does not follow the germline gene, possibly because of a read error. The chain employs TRBV5-1 and TRBJ2-1, with 10 bases lining up with TRBD1. CDR3 length: 15 amino acids. The germline gives CDR1 SGHRS, CDR2 YFSETQ. CDR3 nucleotide sequence: TGCGCCAGCAGCGCCGCCCCGGACAGGGGGGTTAGGTGGATCTTC. Protein: CASSAAPDRGVRWIF.

This rearrangement joins TRBV11-3 to TRBJ2-1, with 13 bases lining up with TRBD2. This CDR3 comprises 18 residues. With 0 bases clipped from V and 6 bases from J, the junction kept 8 bases outside the gene matches. The germline V gene encodes CDR1 SGHNT and CDR2 YENEEA. DNA of the CDR3: TGTGCCAGCAGCTTAGATGGGAGGACTAGCGGGAGTAGCAATGAGCAGTTCTTC. This sequence encodes CASSLDGRTSGSSNEQFF.

CDR3 bases: TGTGCCAGCAGAGGGGACTACCAAGGAAACACCATATATTTT. Translated: CASRGDYQGNTIYF. The V call is TRBV6-5, the J call TRBJ1-3; a weak D match, TRBD1 (5 bases). The CDR3 is made up of 14 amino acids. Trimming took off 6 bases at V and 4 bases at J, with 13 bases between the two ends. The V gene's germline CDR1 is MNHEY and CDR2 SVGAGI.

The rearrangement links TRBV13 to TRBJ2-7; 9 bases agree with TRBD2. This CDR3 has 15 residues. CDR1 and CDR2 from the germline V gene are PRHDT and FYEKMQ (reference sequence). The junction had 12 bases not matched to a gene; V was cut back by 5 bases and J by 7 bases. The CDR3 region is CASSRWGGRVGEQYF. In DNA, the CDR3 is TGTGCCAGCAGCCGGTGGGGCGGGAGGGTGGGGGAGCAGTACTTC.

This chain connects TRBV14 to TRBJ1-3; 8 bases match TRBD1. Per germline, CDR1 SGHDN and CDR2 FVKESK. The CDR3 runs to 20 residues. Trimming cost V 0 bases and J 4 bases; bases outside gene matches: 17. CDR3 coding DNA: TGTGCCAGCAGCCAAGACATCCCCAGGGGGCTCCCCTCTCTGGGAAACACCATATATTTT. This gives the protein CASSQDIPRGLPSLGNTIYF.

This chain links TRBV23-1 with TRBJ1-5; the match to TRBD1 covers 8 bases. TRBV23-1 is identified as an open reading frame with a role that is uncertain. This CDR3 has 21 amino acids. The junction had 21 bases not matched to a gene; V was cut back by 5 bases and J by 0 bases. The CDR3 is CASSSKPGQAVPPPSNQPQHF. For the CDR3, the DNA is TGCGCCAGCAGTTCGAAACCGGGACAGGCGGTTCCCCCTCCTAGCAATCAGCCCCAGCATTTT.

This clone has more than one count but fewer than ten. This chain links TRBV19 with TRBJ1-6; 9 bases align to TRBD1. The junction had 6 bases not matched to a gene; V was cut back by 6 bases and J by 6 bases. Germline CDR1 reads LNHDA; CDR2 reads SQIVND (reference sequence). The CDR3 is 15 amino acids. CDR3 sequence (DNA): TGTGCCAGTAGCCATGAGGGACAGGGTAATTCACCCCTCCACTTT. Translated, it gives CASSHEGQGNSPLHF. Complete variable domain (other parts from reference TRBV19 and TRBJ1-6): DGGITQSPKYLFRKEGQNVTLSCEQNLNHDAMYWYRQDPGQGLRLIYYSQIVNDFQKGDIAEGYSVSREKKESFPLTVTSAQKNPTAFYLCASSHEGQGNSPLHFGNGTRLTVT.

On this clone: The same CDR3 can be traced to other DNA sequences in this sample. This chain connects TRBV4-3 to TRBJ2-7, with D possibly TRBD2 on 6 matching bases. CDR3 size: 16 residues. Trimming pared 3 bases from V and 0 bases from J, leaving 15 bases between. Germline V gene data show CDR1 as LGHNA and CDR2 as YSLEER. CDR3: CASSHIGRGGSYEQYF. The CDR3 DNA reads TGCGCCAGCAGCCATATAGGGCGGGGAGGCTCCTACGAGCAGTACTTC.

The V gene is TRBV4-2, the J gene TRBJ2-3; 10 positions agree with TRBD2. Losses at the gene ends were 4 bases for V and 2 bases for J; bases not matched to a gene: 3. The CDR3 sequence is 15 residues long. Germline assignment: CDR1 LGHNA and CDR2 YNFKEQ. This CDR3 is CASSPLAGDTDTQYF. In nucleotides, the CDR3 is TGTGCCAGCAGCCCCCTAGCGGGAGACACAGATACGCAGTATTTT.

The rearrangement uses TRBV10-3 and TRBJ1-5; 8 bases agree with TRBD1. Germline CDR1 reads ENHRY; CDR2 reads SYGVKD. J was trimmed by 7 bases and V by 6 bases; bases with no gene match: 8. This CDR3 has 14 amino acids. The CDR3 sequence: CAIRDGTGGQPQHF. DNA of the CDR3: TGTGCCATCAGGGACGGGACAGGCGGACAGCCCCAGCATTTT.

The V call is TRBV7-2, the J call TRBJ2-5, with 15 bases that match TRBD2. Germline V CDR1 and CDR2: SGHTA, FQGNSA. The CDR3 is 16 residues long. V lost 5 bases, J lost 6 bases, and 7 bases stayed unmatched. This chain's CDR3 is CASSPRTSGGAKTQYF. CDR3 bases: TGTGCCAGCAGCCCGCGGACTAGCGGGGGGGCGAAGACCCAGTACTTC. The full variable domain, with the rest looked up from reference TRBV7-2 and TRBJ2-5, is GAGVSQSPSNKVTEKGKDVELRCDPISGHTALYWYRQSLGQGLEFLIYFQGNSAPDKSGLPSDRFSAERTGGSVSTLTIQRTQQEDSAVYLCASSPRTSGGAKTQYFGPGTRLLVL.

This sequence joins TRBV7-9 and TRBJ2-1; D is unclear. V was pared by 4 bases and J by 0 bases, with 7 bases between. This CDR3 has 14 amino acids. In germline, CDR1 is SEHNR, CDR2 FQNEAQ (reference sequence). CDR3 nucleotide sequence: TGTGCCAGCAGCTCAAGGAGCTCCTACAATGAGCAGTTCTTC. It is translated as CASSSRSSYNEQFF.

V gene TRBV5-8 combines with J gene TRBJ2-7; 7 bases are shared with TRBD1. V trimming: 4 bases; J trimming: 7 bases; junction bases outside the gene matches: 8. Germline values: CDR1 SGHTS, CDR2 YDEGEE. The CDR3 totals 13 residues. CDR3: CASSLYRGWEQYF. CDR3 DNA: TGTGCCAGCAGCCTATACAGGGGATGGGAGCAGTACTTC.

Here the CDR3 DNA reads TGTGCCAGCTCACCACCGGAAAACTTGGAGAATTCACCCCTCCACTTT. Its protein product is CASSPPENLENSPLHF. The chain uses TRBV18 and TRBJ1-6; D is ambiguous. The CDR3 is 16 amino acids. In germline, CDR1 is KGHSH, CDR2 LQKENI. Trimming pared 0 bases from V and 7 bases from J, leaving 13 bases between.

As for this clone: This specimen includes other DNA sequences encoding the same CDR3. This chain connects TRBV5-6 to TRBJ2-1; TRBD1 aligns across 7 bases. The CDR3 is made up of 12 amino acids. J was trimmed by 9 bases and V by 3 bases; bases with no gene match: 3. Germline CDR1 reads SGHDT; CDR2 reads YYEEEE. The chain's CDR3 is CASSSNRGEQFF. DNA for the CDR3: TGTGCCAGCAGCTCCAACAGGGGTGAGCAGTTCTTC.